The clone carrying this T cell receptor (beta chain) was detected many times. The antigen is not known. The CDR3 is 15 residues long. Germline V lookup: CDR1 SNHLY, CDR2 FYNNEI. J was trimmed by 7 bases and V by 0 bases; bases with no gene match: 6. Time point indicated: newly diagnosed GD, antithyroid drugs for less than 3 months. RNA isolated from PBMCs was used to make the TCR library. The sample belongs to a study of regulatory T cells in long-lasting Graves disease. Assembly of TCR beta libraries relied on iRepertoire HTBI primers together with Arm-PCR of CDR3 regions. TCRdb redid the calling of the multiplex PCR reads with MiXCR, one entry per CDR3 protein. Found here are hundreds of thousands of distinct CDR3 sequences, roughly 12% of them singletons; the top ten hold roughly a tenth. Notes on the study in general: Persistent disease was associated with favored TRBV28 usage and with favored use of TRBJ1-2 and TRBJ2-5. Persistent Graves' patients showed less TCR diversity than newly diagnosed patients showed.

These data were also filed under a second study, of T cells in Graves' hyperthyroidism and ophthalmopathy. That study reports: Primed by the HTBI set, a first-round RT-PCR was run on the TCR CDR3.

Sequences were derived from peripheral blood mononuclear cells (PBMCs), sampled at new diagnosis, from a patient treated with antithyroid drugs. The gene calls are TRBV2 and TRBJ2-1; TRBD2 agrees at 7 bases. The clonotype originates from a man younger than 40 with Graves disease. In DNA form, the CDR3 reads TGTGCCAGCAGTGAAGCCCCGGGGGGTGGGAATGAGCAGTTCTTC. This translates into CASSEAPGGGNEQFF. Full variable domain (rest looked up from reference TRBV2 and TRBJ2-1): EPEVTQTPSHQVTQMGQEVILRCVPISNHLYFYWYRQILGQKVEFLVSFYNNEISEKSEIFDDQFSVERPDGSNFTLKIRSTKLEDSAMYFCASSEAPGGGNEQFFGPGTRLTVL.